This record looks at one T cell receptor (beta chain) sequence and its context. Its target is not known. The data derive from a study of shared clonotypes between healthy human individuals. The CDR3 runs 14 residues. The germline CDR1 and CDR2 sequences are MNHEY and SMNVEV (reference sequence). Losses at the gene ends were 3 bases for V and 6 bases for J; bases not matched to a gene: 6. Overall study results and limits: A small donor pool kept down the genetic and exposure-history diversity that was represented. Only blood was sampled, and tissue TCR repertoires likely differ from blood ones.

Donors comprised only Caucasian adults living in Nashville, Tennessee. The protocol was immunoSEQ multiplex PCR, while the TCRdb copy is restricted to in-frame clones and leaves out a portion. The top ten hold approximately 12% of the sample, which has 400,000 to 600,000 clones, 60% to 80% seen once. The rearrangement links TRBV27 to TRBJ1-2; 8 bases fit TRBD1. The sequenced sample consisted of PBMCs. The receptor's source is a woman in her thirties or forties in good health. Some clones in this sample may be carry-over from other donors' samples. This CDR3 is CASSFTGQGDGYTF. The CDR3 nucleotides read TGTGCCAGCAGTTTTACTGGACAGGGTGATGGCTACACCTTC.